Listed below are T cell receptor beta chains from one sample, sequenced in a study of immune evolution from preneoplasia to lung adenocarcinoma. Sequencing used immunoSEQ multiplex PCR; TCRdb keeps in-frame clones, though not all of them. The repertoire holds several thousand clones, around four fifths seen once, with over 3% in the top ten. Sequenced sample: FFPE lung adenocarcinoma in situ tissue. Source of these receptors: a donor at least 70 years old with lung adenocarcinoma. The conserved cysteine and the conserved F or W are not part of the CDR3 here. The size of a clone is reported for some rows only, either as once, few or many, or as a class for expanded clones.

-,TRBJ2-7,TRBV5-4,ASSFPGGLSEQY
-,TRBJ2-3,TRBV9,ASSVGAGNTDTQY
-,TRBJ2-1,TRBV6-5,ASSYGLNEQF
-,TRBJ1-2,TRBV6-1,ASSEGGGYT
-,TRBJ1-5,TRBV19,ASSSRQGGGNQPQH
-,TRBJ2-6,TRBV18,ASSSRGPSGANVLT
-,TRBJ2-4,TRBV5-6,ASSLSISRTGDGKNIQY
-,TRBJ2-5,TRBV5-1,ASSPGTDPRETQY
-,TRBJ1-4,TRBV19,ASSAGQGPEKLF
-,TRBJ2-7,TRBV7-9,ASSPRWREGPSYEQY
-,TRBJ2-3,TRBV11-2,ASSLLAGFSDTQY
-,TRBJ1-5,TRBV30,AWREGSAVGNQPQH
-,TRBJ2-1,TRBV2,ASSSPGTESNEQF
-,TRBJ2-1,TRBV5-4,ASSLITGGFYNEQF
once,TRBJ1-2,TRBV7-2,ASSLGTGGVYGYT
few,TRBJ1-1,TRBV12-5,ASGKGRGNTEAF
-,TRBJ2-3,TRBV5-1,ASSPLAAADTQY
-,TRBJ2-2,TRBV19,ASSIAGRGIGELF
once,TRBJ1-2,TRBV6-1,ASSEAAFYGYT
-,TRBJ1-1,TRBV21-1,ARGTGEAF
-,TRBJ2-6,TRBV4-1,ASSQDEGTGFSGANVLT
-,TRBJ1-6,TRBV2,ASSVTQNNSPLH
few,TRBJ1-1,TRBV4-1,ASSRGPPNTEAF
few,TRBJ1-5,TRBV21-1,ASSKVIGAGDQPQH
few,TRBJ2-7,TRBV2,ASARRTVEQY
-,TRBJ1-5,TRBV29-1,SVEDPGGNQPQH
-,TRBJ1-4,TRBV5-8,ASSLEGFINEKLF
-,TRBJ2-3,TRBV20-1,SARDLDRLY
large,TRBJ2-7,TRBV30,AVGRGPYEQY
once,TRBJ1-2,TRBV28,ASSPPLGTGFGYT
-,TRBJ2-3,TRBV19,ASSMWLANTDTQY
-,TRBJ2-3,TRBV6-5,ASSGPDSDTQY
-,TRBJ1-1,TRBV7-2,ASSKTREDTEAF